Shown below are 12 T cell receptor beta chains from a single sample sequenced in a study of cytomegalovirus exposure and HLA in healthy donors. PCR involved 60 Vbeta and 13 Jbeta primers. Libraries were prepared by immunoSEQ multiplex PCR; TCRdb keeps only in-frame clonotypes and omits some of them. The sample shows approximately 76,000 clones, roughly 73% of them seen only once. The specimen sequenced was PBMCs. Receptor source: a woman aged 35 to 49 in good health and CMV-seropositive.

CDR3 coding DNA: TGCGCCAGCAGACAAAGACTAGCGGGGGGGCTGATAGGCGAGCAGTACTTC. This gives the protein CASRQRLAGGLIGEQYF. The V gene is TRBV4-3, the J gene TRBJ2-7, with 14 bases fitting TRBD2. Losses at the gene ends were 6 bases for V and 6 bases for J; bases not matched to a gene: 13. The CDR3 runs 17 residues. Germline V lookup: CDR1 LGHNA, CDR2 YSLEER.

The chain carries TRBV18 and TRBJ2-7; D perhaps matches TRBD1 (5 bases). Per germline, CDR1 KGHSH and CDR2 LQKENI. The CDR3 consists of 14 residues. V was pared by 1 base and J by 7 bases, with 14 bases between. The CDR3 loop is CASSPQSTAGEQYF. CDR3 coding DNA: TGTGCCAGCTCACCACAGTCCACGGCAGGGGAGCAGTACTTC.

The chain is built from TRBV7-3 and TRBJ2-2; tentative D call: TRBD1 (6 bases). Trimming stripped 5 bases from V and 0 bases from J, with 10 bases between. Germline V gene lookup returns CDR1 SGHTA and CDR2 FQGTGA. The CDR3 loop spans 15 amino acids. The DNA of the CDR3 is TGTGCCAGCAGCGCCGGGACAACGAACACCGGGGAGCTGTTTTTT. It is translated as CASSAGTTNTGELFF.

The chain uses TRBV14 and TRBJ1-4; a possible D gene is TRBD1 (5 bases). Looked up from germline, CDR1 is SGHDN and CDR2 is FVKESK. The germline V and J ends were trimmed by 4 bases and 4 bases, with 13 bases remaining between them. This CDR3 comprises 15 residues. CDR3 residues: CASSLGATSNEKLFF. The CDR3, as DNA: TGTGCCAGCAGCCTAGGGGCGACAAGTAATGAAAAACTGTTTTTT. The complete variable domain, with remaining parts taken from reference TRBV14 and TRBJ1-4, reads EAGVTQFPSHSVIEKGQTVTLRCDPISGHDNLYWYRRVMGKEIKFLLHFVKESKQDESGMPNNRFLAERTGGTYSTLKVQPAELEDSGVYFCASSLGATSNEKLFFGSGTQLSVL.

The chain combines TRBV20-1 with TRBJ2-3; no firm D call. This CDR3 is 10 amino acids long. Per the germline V gene, CDR1 is DFQATT and CDR2 is SNEGSKA (reference sequence). The CDR3 protein is CSAPADTQYF. The DNA for the CDR3 is TGCAGCGCGCCGGCAGATACGCAGTATTTT.

For the CDR3, the DNA is TGTGCCAGCAGCCCCCGGGACTCGGGGTGGGAGCAGTACTTC. Translating gives CASSPRDSGWEQYF. The rearrangement joins TRBV9 to TRBJ2-7, with a tentative D call TRBD2 (6 bases). This CDR3 contains 14 residues. The V gene's germline CDR1 is SGDLS and CDR2 YYNGEE. Trimming pared 4 bases from V and 7 bases from J, leaving 18 bases between.

This clone was seen more than once but under ten times. The J gene is TRBJ2-5, the V gene TRBV18, with TRBD1 matching over 7 bases. The CDR3 is 15 amino acids. Germline CDR1 and CDR2: KGHSH and LQKENI. V dropped 2 bases and J dropped 0; count of bases not matched to a gene: 3. CDR3 nucleotide sequence: TGTGCCAGCTCACCATCACAGGGGCACCAAGAGACCCAGTACTTC. As protein: CASSPSQGHQETQYF. Supplemented by reference TRBV18 and TRBJ2-5, the full variable domain reads NAGVMQNPRHLVRRRGQEARLRCSPMKGHSHVYWYRQLPEEGLKFMVYLQKENIIDESGMPKERFSAEFPKEGPSILRIQQVVRGDSAAYFCASSPSQGHQETQYFGPGTRLLVL.

There are a few counts of this clone. V gene TRBV27 combines with J gene TRBJ2-2; no definite D call. The CDR3 has 14 residues. V lost 5 bases and J 7 bases, leaving 14 bases between the germline ends. Germline V gene data show CDR1 as MNHEY and CDR2 as SMNVEV (reference sequence). CDR3 bases: TGTGCCAGCAGTAGCGACCTTTTAGTCGGGGAGCTGTTTTTT. It encodes CASSSDLLVGELFF.

The V and J genes are TRBV19 and TRBJ2-4; TRBD2 matches at 7 bases. Germline CDR1 LNHDA, CDR2 SQIVND (reference sequence). V lost 3 bases and J lost 0; bases outside the gene matches: 8. The CDR3 covers 17 residues. CDR3 sequence reads: CASSILAEPLAKNIQYF. The DNA of the CDR3 is TGTGCCAGTAGTATCCTAGCGGAACCCCTAGCCAAAAACATTCAGTACTTC.

V is TRBV7-2 and J is TRBJ1-5, with no clear D. From germline, CDR1 is SGHTA and CDR2 FQGNSA. V lost 5 bases, J lost 1 base, and 15 bases lay in between. The CDR3 is 16 residues long. CDR3 sequence (DNA): TGTGCCAGCAGCCCAATGGCCGCGGGGAGCAATCAGCCCCAGCATTTT. Protein sequence: CASSPMAAGSNQPQHF.

The rearrangement uses TRBV11-1 and TRBJ2-5, with a tentative D call TRBD2 (5 bases). Germline assignment: CDR1 SGHAT and CDR2 FQDESV (reference sequence). This CDR3 comprises 13 residues. V was cut by 3 bases and J by 1 base, with 6 bases left in between. CDR3 protein: CASSLDFQETQYF. The CDR3 DNA reads as TGTGCCAGCAGCTTGGACTTCCAAGAGACCCAGTACTTC.

Comments on this clone: A read error may account for a junction end that differs from germline. This chain uses TRBV6-1 with TRBJ1-2; D is uncertain. CDR3 length: 13 residues. The germline V gene encodes CDR1 MNHNS and CDR2 SASEGT. CDR3 sequence: CASSEYSSMATAF. In DNA, the CDR3 is TGTGCCAGCAGTGAATACAGCTCTATGGCTACAGCCTTC.